This T cell receptor beta chain was recovered during a study of early T cells in non-severe SARS-CoV-2 infection. At the level of the study: RNA in bulk from unsorted whole blood was sequenced, and chains were unpaired. Overall study findings and caveats: Anti-spike CD8 specificities were favored by VDJdb matching, whose results missed private and CD4 specificities.

V lost 2 bases to trimming and J lost 7 bases, with 11 bases between them. The CDR3 consists of 14 residues. Germline V gives CDR1 SEHNR, CDR2 FQNEAQ (reference sequence). As to this clonotype: Its matching antigen is unknown.

Individual cDNA molecules received unique molecular identifiers during library preparation. In TCRdb, the 5' RACE reads were re-called with MiXCR into one record per CDR3 protein. Of some 60,000 distinct CDR3 sequences listed, roughly a tenth are singletons. This chain joins TRBV7-9 and TRBJ2-2; D not resolved. The source material was whole blood. The source of this sequence is an adult who was a healthcare worker with PCR-confirmed SARS-CoV-2 infection or an uninfected control (not recorded which). The CDR3 loop reads CASSLTSFNGELFF. CDR3 bases: TGTGCCAGCAGCTTAACCTCGTTCAACGGGGAGCTGTTTTTT.